This TCR beta chain stems from a study of shared T cell receptors in the human thymus. The protocol was immunoSEQ multiplex PCR, while the TCRdb copy is restricted to in-frame clones and leaves out a portion. The data contain hundreds of thousands of clones, more than 85% of them singletons. Germline-derived CDR1 and CDR2 are SGHNT and YYREEE (reference sequence). V gave up 4 bases and J gave up 2 bases; unmatched junction bases: 5. This CDR3 comprises 16 residues. Sequenced material: thymocytes. The chain is built from TRBV5-4 and TRBJ2-1; 11 bases are shared with TRBD2. The receptor's source is a human donor. For the CDR3, the DNA is TGTGCCAGCAGCCCTTCGACTAGCGGGGCCTACAATGAGCAGTTCTTC. This sequence encodes CASSPSTSGAYNEQFF. Complete variable domain (other parts from reference TRBV5-4 and TRBJ2-1): ETGVTQSPTHLIKTRGQQVTLRCSSQSGHNTVSWYQQALGQGPQFIFQYYREEENGRGNFPPRFSGLQFPNYSSELNVNALELDDSALYLCASSPSTSGAYNEQFFGPGTRLTVL.